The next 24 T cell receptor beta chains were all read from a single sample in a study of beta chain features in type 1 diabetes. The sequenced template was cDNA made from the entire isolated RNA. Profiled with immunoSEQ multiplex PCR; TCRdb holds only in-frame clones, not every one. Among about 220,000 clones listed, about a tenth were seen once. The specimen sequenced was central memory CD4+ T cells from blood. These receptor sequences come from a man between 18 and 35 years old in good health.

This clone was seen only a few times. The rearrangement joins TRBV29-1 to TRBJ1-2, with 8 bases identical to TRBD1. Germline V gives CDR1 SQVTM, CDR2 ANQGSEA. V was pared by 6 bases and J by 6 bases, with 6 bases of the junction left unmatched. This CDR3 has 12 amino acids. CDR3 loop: CSVTSGGNGYTF. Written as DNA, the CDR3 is TGCAGCGTCACCTCAGGGGGCAATGGCTACACCTTC.

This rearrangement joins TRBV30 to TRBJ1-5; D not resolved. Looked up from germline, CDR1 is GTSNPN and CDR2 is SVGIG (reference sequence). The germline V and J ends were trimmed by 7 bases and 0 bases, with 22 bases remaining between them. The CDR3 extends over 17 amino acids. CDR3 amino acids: CAFRPGQKYYSNQPQHF. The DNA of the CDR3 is TGTGCCTTCAGACCGGGCCAGAAGTATTATAGCAATCAGCCCCAGCATTTT.

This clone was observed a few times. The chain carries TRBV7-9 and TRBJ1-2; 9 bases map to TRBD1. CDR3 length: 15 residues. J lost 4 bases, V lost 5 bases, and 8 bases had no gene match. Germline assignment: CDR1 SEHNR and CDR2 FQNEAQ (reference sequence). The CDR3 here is CASSPGQGNGYGYTF. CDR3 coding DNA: TGTGCCAGCAGCCCGGGACAGGGAAACGGCTATGGCTACACCTTC.

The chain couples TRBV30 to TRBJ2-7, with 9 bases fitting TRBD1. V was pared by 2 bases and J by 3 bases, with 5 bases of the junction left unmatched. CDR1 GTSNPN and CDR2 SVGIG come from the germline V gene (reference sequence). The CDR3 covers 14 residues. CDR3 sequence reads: CAWSPGTGSYEQYF. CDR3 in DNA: TGTGCCTGGAGTCCCGGGACAGGGAGCTACGAGCAGTACTTC.

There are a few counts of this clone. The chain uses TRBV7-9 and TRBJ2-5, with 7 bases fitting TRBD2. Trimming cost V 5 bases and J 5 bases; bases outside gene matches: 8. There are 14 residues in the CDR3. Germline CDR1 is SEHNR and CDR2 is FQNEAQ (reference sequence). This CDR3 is CASSASGGSETQYF. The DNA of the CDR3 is TGTGCCAGCAGCGCCTCGGGGGGATCGGAGACCCAGTACTTC. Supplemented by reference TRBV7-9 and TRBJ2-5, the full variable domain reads DTGVSQNPRHKITKRGQNVTFRCDPISEHNRLYWYRQTLGQGPEFLTYFQNEAQLEKSRLLSDRFSAERPKGSFSTLEIQRTEQGDSAMYLCASSASGGSETQYFGPGTRLLVL.

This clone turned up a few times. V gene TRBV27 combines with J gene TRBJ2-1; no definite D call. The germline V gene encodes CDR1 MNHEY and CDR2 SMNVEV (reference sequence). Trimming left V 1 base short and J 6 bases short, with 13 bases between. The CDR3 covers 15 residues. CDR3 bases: TGTGCCAGCAGTTTATGGGGTGAAGCTACCAATGAGCAGTTCTTC. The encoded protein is CASSLWGEATNEQFF.

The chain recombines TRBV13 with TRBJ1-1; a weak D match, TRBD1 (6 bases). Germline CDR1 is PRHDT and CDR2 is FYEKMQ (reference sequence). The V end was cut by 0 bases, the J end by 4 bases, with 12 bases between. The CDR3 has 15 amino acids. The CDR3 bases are TGTGCCAGCAGCTTAGGCCCCGGGGGGCCCACTGAAGCTTTCTTT. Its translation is CASSLGPGGPTEAFF.

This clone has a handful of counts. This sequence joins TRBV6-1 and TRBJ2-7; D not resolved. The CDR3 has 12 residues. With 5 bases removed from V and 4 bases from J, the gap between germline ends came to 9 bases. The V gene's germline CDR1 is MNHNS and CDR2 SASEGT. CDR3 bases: TGTGCCAGCAGTACGACATTTTACGAGCAGTACTTC. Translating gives CASSTTFYEQYF.

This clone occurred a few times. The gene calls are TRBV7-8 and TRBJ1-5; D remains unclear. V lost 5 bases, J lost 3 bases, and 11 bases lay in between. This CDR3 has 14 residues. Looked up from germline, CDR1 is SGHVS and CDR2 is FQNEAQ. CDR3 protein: CASSPSRLNQPQHF. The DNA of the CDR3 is TGTGCCAGCAGCCCGAGCCGACTCAATCAGCCCCAGCATTTT. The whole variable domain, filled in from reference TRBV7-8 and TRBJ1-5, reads GAGVSQSPRYKVAKRGQDVALRCDPISGHVSLFWYQQALGQGPEFLTYFQNEAQLDKSGLPSDRFFAERPEGSVSTLKIQRTQQEDSAVYLCASSPSRLNQPQHFGDGTRLSIL.

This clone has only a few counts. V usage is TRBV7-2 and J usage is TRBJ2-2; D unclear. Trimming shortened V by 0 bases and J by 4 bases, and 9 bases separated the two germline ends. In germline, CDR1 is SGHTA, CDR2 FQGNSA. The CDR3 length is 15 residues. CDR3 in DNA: TGTGCCAGCAGCTTAGCGGGTGGGATCACCGGGGAGCTGTTTTTT. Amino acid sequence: CASSLAGGITGELFF.

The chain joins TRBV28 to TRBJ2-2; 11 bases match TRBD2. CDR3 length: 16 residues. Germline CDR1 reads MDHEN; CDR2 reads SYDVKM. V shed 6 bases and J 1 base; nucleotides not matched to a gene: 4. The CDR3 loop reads CASRGGLAVNTGELFF. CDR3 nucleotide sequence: TGTGCCAGCAGGGGGGGACTAGCGGTGAACACCGGGGAGCTGTTTTTT.

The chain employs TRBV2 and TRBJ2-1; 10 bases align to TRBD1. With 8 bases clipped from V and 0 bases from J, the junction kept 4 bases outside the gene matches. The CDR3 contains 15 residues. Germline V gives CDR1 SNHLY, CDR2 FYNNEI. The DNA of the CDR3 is TGTGCCAGCGGTAGGACAGGGGGCTCCTACAATGAGCAGTTCTTC. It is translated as CASGRTGGSYNEQFF.

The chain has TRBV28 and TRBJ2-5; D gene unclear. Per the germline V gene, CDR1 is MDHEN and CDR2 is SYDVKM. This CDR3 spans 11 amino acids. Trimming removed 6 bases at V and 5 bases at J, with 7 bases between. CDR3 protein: CASRLLETQYF. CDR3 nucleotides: TGTGCCAGCAGACTTTTGGAGACCCAGTACTTC.

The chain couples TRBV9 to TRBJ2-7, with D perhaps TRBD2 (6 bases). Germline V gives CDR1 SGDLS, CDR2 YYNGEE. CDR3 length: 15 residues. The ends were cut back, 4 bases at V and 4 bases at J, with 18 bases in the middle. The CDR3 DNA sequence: TGTGCCAGCAGCCCCCGGCTAGCGACCCTATACGAGCAGTACTTC. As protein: CASSPRLATLYEQYF.

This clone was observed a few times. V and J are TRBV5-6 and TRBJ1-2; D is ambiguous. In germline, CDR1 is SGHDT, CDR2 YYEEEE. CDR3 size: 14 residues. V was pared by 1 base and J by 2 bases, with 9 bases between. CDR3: CASSLKRKNYGYTF. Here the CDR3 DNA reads TGTGCCAGCAGCTTGAAACGGAAAAACTATGGCTACACCTTC.

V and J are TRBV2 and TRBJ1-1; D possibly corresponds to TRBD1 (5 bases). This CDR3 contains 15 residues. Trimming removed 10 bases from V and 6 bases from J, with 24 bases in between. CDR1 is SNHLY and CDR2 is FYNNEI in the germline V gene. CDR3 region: CANSPLGQGEAEAFF. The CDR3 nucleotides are TGTGCCAACTCGCCCCTCGGGCAGGGTGAGGCTGAAGCTTTCTTT.

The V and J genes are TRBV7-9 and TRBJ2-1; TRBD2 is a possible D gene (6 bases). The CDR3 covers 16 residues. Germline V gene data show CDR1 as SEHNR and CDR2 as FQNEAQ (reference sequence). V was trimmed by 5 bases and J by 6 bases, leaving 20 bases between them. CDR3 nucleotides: TGTGCCAGCAGCCCCTACCGGGACTCGCTCATCAATGAGCAGTTCTTC. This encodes CASSPYRDSLINEQFF.

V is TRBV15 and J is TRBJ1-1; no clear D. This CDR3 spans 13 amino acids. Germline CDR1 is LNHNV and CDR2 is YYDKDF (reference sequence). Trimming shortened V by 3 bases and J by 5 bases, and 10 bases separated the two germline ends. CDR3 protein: CATSSGTFTEAFF. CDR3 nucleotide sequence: TGTGCCACCAGCAGCGGAACCTTTACTGAAGCTTTCTTT.

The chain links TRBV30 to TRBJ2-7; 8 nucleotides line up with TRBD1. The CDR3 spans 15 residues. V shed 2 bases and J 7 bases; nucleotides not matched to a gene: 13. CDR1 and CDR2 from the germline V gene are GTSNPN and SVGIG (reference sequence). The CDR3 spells CAWSLERQGPGEQYF. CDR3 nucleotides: TGTGCCTGGAGTCTCGAGAGACAGGGGCCTGGGGAGCAGTACTTC. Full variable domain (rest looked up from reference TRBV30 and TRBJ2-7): SQTIHQWPATLVQPVGSPLSLECTVEGTSNPNLYWYRQAAGRGLQLLFYSVGIGQISSEVPQNLSASRPQDRQFILSSKKLLLSDSGFYLCAWSLERQGPGEQYFGPGTRLTVT.

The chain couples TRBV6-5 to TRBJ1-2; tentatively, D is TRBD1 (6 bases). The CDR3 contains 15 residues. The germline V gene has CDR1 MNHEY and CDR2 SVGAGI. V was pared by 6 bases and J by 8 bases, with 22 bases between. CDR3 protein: CASRSPGQGSAGYTF. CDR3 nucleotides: TGTGCCAGCAGGAGTCCGGGACAAGGTTCGGCCGGCTACACCTTC.

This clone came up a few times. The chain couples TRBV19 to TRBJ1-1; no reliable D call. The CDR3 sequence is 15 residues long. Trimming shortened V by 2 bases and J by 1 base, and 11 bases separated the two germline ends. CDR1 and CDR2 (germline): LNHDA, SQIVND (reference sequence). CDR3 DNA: TGTGCCAGTAGTATACGGCAGGCAGGGAACACTGAAGCTTTCTTT. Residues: CASSIRQAGNTEAFF.

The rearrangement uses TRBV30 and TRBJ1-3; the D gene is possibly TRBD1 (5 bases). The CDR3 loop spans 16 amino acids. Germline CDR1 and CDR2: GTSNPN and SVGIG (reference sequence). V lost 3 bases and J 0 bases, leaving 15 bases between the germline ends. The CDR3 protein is CAWSTSGTDSGNTIYF. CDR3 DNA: TGTGCCTGGAGCACATCCGGGACCGACTCTGGAAACACCATATATTTT.

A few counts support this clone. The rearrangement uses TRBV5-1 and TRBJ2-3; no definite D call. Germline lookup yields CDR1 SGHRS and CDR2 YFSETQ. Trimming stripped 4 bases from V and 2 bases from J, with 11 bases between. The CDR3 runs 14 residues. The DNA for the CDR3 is TGCGCCAGCAGCGTCGACCTCAACACAGATACGCAGTATTTT. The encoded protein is CASSVDLNTDTQYF. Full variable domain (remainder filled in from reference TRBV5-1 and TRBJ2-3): KAGVTQTPRYLIKTRGQQVTLSCSPISGHRSVSWYQQTPGQGLQFLFEYFSETQRNKGNFPGRFSGRQFSNSRSEMNVSTLELGDSALYLCASSVDLNTDTQYFGPGTRLTVL.

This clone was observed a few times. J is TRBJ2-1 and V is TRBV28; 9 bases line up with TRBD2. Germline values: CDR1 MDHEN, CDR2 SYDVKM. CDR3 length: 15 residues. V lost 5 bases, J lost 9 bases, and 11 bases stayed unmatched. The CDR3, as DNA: TGTGCCAGCAGTCTCCCCACAGCGGGAGGAGGTGAGCAGTTCTTC. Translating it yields CASSLPTAGGGEQFF.